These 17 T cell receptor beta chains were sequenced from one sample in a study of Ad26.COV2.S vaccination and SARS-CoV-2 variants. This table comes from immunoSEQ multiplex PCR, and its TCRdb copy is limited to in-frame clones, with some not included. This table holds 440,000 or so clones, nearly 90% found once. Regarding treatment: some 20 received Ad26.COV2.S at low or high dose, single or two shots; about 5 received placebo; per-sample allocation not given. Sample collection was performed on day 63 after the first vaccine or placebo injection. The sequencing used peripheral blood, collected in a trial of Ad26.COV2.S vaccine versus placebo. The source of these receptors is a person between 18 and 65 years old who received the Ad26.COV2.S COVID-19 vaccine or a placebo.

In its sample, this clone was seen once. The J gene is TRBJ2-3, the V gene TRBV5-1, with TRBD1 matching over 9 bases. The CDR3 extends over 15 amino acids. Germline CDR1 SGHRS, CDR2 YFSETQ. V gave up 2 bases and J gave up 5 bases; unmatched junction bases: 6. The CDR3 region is CASSFGTGRVDTQYF. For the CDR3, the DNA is TGCGCCAGCAGCTTCGGGACAGGGCGGGTAGATACGCAGTATTTT.

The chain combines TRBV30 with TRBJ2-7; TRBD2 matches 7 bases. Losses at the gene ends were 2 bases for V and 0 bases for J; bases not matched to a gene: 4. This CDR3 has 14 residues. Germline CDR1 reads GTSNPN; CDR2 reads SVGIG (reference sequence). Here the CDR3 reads CAWSWGGSSYEQYF. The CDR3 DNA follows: TGTGCCTGGAGTTGGGGCGGGAGCTCCTACGAGCAGTACTTC.

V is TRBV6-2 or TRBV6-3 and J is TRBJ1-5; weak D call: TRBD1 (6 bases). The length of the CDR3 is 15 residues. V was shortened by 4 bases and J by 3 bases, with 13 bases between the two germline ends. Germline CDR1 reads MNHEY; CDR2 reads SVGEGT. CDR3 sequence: CASSSGQIPNQPQHF. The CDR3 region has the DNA TGTGCCAGCAGTTCGGGACAAATTCCCAATCAGCCCCAGCATTTT.

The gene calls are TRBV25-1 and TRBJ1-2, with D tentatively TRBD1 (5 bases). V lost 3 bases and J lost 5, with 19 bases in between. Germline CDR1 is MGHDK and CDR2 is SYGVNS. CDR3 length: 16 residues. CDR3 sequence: CASSDTGWGSGYGYTF. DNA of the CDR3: TGTGCCAGCAGTGATACCGGCTGGGGCAGTGGATATGGCTACACCTTC.

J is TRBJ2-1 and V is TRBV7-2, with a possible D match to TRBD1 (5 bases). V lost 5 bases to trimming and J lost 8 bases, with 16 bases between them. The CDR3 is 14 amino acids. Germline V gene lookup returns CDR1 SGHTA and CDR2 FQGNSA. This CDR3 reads CASSTRPDSYEQFF. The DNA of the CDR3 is TGTGCCAGCAGCACACGACCCGACAGCTATGAGCAGTTCTTC.

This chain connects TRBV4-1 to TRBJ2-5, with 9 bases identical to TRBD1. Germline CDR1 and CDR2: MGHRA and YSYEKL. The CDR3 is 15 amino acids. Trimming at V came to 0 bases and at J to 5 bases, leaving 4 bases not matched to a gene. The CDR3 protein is CASSQDRDRVETQYF. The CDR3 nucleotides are TGCGCCAGCAGCCAAGATCGGGACAGGGTGGAGACCCAGTACTTC.

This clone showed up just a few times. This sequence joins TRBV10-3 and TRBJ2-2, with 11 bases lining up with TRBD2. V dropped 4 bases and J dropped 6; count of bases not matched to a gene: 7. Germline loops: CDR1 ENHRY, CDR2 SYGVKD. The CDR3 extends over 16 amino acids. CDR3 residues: CAISASSGRGSGELFF. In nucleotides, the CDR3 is TGTGCCATCAGTGCGAGTAGCGGGAGGGGCTCCGGGGAGCTGTTTTTT.

In DNA, the CDR3 is TGTGCCAGTAGTATAATGGTCACAGACACTGAAGCTTTCTTT. It encodes CASSIMVTDTEAFF. The rearrangement links TRBV19 to TRBJ1-1; no firm D call. The V end lost 2 bases, the J end lost 3 bases, and 10 bases lay between the germline ends. The CDR3 consists of 14 residues. In germline, CDR1 is LNHDA, CDR2 SQIVND (reference sequence).

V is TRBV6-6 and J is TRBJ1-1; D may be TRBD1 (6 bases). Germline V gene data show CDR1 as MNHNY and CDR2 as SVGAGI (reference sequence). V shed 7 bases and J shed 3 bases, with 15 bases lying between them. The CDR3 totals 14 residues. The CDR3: CASITGTRDTEAFF. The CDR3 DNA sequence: TGTGCCAGCATTACAGGGACTCGTGACACTGAAGCTTTCTTT.

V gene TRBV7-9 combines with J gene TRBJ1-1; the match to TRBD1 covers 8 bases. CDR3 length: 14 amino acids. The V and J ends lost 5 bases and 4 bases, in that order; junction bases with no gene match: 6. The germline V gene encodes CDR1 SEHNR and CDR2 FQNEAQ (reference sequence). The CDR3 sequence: CASSRGTGITEAFF. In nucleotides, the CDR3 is TGTGCCAGCAGCCGAGGGACAGGTATCACTGAAGCTTTCTTT.

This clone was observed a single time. The CDR3 bases are TGTGCCAGCAGCTTAGCGGACAGGGAAGTACGATCACCCCTCCACTTT. Translating it yields CASSLADREVRSPLHF. This chain uses TRBV7-9 with TRBJ1-6, with TRBD1 matching 8 bases. Germline assignment: CDR1 SEHNR and CDR2 FQNEAQ (reference sequence). Trimming at V came to 0 bases and at J to 10 bases, leaving 8 bases not matched to a gene. The CDR3 consists of 16 residues.

CDR3 sequence: CASSQDRVSQPQHF. The CDR3 bases are TGCGCCAGCAGTCAGGACAGGGTGAGTCAGCCCCAGCATTTT. V usage is TRBV10-2 and J usage is TRBJ1-5, with 8 nucleotides matching TRBD1. J gave up 6 bases and V 5 bases, and 6 bases lay outside the gene matches. CDR3 length: 14 amino acids. Germline V CDR1 and CDR2: WSHSY, SAAADI.

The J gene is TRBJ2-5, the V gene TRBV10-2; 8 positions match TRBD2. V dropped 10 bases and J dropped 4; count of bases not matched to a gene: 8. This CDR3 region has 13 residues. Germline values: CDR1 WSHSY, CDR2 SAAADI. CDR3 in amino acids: CATVTAGGETQYF. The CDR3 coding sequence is TGCGCCACCGTAACGGCGGGGGGAGAGACCCAGTACTTC.

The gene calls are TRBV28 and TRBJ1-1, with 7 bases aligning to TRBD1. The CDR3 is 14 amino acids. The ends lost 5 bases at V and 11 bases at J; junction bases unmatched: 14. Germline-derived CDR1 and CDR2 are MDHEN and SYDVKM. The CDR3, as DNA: TGTGCCAGCAGTATCACGGGACAGCCCCTGGGGGCTTTCTTT. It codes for CASSITGQPLGAFF.

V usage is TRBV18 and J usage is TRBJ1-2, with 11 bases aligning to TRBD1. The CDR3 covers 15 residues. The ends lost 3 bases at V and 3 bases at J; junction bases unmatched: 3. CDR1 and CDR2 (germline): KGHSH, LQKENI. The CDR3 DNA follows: TGTGCCAGCTCACCTATGGGACAGGGGGACTATGGCTACACCTTC. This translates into CASSPMGQGDYGYTF.

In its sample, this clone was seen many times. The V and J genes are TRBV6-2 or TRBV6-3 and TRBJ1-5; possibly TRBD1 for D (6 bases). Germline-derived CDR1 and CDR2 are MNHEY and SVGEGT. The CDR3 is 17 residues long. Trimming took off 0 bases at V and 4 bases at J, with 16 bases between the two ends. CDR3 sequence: CASSYSILGQRNQPQHF. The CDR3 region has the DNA TGTGCCAGCAGTTACTCGATTTTAGGACAGAGAAATCAGCCCCAGCATTTT.

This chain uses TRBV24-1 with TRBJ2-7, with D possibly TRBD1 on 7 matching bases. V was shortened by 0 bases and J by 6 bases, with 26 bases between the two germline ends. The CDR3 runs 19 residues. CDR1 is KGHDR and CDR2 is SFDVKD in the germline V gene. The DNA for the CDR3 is TGTGCCACCAGTGATTTGGGAGGGGGCGAAGGGAATGGGAGACGCGAGCAGTACTTC. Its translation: CATSDLGGGEGNGRREQYF.